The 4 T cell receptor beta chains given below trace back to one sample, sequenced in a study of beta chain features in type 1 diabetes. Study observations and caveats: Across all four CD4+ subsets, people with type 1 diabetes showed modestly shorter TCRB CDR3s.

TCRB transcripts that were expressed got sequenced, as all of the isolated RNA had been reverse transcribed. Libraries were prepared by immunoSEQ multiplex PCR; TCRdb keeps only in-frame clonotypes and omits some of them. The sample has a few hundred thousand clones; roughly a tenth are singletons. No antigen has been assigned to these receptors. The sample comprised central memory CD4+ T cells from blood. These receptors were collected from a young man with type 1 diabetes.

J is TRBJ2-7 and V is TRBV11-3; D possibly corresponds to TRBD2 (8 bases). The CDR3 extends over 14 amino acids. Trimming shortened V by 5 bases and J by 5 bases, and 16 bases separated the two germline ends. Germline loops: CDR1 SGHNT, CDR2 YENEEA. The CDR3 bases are TGTGCCAGCAGCCGGGAGGGGACAGCCAACGAGCAGTACTTC. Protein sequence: CASSREGTANEQYF.

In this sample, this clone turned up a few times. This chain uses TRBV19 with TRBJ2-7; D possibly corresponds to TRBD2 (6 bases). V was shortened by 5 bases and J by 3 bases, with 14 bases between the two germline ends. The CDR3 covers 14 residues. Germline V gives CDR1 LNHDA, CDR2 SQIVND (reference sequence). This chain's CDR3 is CASSPRGAFYEQYF. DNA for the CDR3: TGTGCCAGTAGTCCGCGGGGAGCCTTCTACGAGCAGTACTTC.

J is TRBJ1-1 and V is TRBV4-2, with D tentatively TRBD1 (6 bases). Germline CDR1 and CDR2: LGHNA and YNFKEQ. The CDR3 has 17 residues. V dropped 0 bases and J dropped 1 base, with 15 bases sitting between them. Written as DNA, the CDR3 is TGTGCCAGCAGCCAAGATCGGGGGGGCGCGAGGAACACTGAAGCTTTCTTT. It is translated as CASSQDRGGARNTEAFF.

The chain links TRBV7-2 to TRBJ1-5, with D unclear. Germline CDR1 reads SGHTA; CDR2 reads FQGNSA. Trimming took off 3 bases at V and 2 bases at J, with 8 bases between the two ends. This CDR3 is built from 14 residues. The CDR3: CASSLEQGNQPQHF. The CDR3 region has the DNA TGTGCCAGCAGCTTGGAGCAGGGCAATCAGCCCCAGCATTTT.